A single sample is the source of the 9 T cell receptor beta chains below, sequenced in a study of blood T cell repertoires in COVID-19 (dated by TCRdb to about 2020). Library preparation used the immunoSEQ multiplex PCR assay. TCRdb carries this immuneACCESS record with in-frame sequences only. Its versions omit some clonotypes, under half of them owing to an unresolved V gene in the studies checked, with the rest unexplained. Across this sample there are approximately 300,000 clones, with roughly nine tenths seen only once. Roughly 2.6% of the sample comes from the top ten. Sequencing used PBMCs or T cells enriched from blood (not recorded which). The receptors were sampled from a man aged 55 to 70 who had recovered from COVID-19.

The chain is built from TRBV1 and TRBJ2-5; the table's D call, TRBD2, was not checked against the DNA. TRBV1 is a listed pseudogene. The CDR3 has 16 amino acids. The CDR3 DNA reads as TGCACCAGCAGCCAAGAGCGGGGGGTGCTCCAAGAGACCCAGTACTTC. It encodes CTSSQERGVLQETQYF.

The V and J genes are TRBV7-9 and TRBJ2-7, with 13 bases that match TRBD2. This CDR3 comprises 15 residues. With V trimmed by 5 bases and J by 6 bases, 7 bases remained unmatched. Per the germline V gene, CDR1 is SEHNR and CDR2 is FQNEAQ (reference sequence). CDR3 region: CASSGGLAGVLEQYF. CDR3 in DNA: TGTGCCAGCAGCGGAGGACTAGCGGGAGTTCTCGAGCAGTACTTC. The entire variable domain, with the rest obtained from reference TRBV7-9 and TRBJ2-7, is as follows: DTGVSQNPRHKITKRGQNVTFRCDPISEHNRLYWYRQTLGQGPEFLTYFQNEAQLEKSRLLSDRFSAERPKGSFSTLEIQRTEQGDSAMYLCASSGGLAGVLEQYFGPGTRLTVT.

This chain links TRBV2 with TRBJ1-4; D is possibly TRBD1 (6 bases). The CDR3 is 15 residues long. V lost 8 bases and J lost 8, with 21 bases in between. In germline, CDR1 is SNHLY, CDR2 FYNNEI. The CDR3 protein is CASHLDSRNGEKLFF. As DNA, the CDR3 is TGTGCCAGCCACCTGGACAGCCGCAATGGGGAAAAACTGTTTTTT.

The chain uses TRBV7-3 and TRBJ2-1; tentative D call: TRBD1 (5 bases). Germline V CDR1 and CDR2: SGHTA, FQGTGA. Trimming took 4 bases from V and 9 from J, leaving 13 bases between them. CDR3 length equals 13 residues. CDR3 DNA: TGTGCCAGCAGCTACTCCGACAGTGGTGAGCAGTTCTTC. Protein product: CASSYSDSGEQFF. The full variable domain, in which reference TRBV7-3 and TRBJ2-1 provide the parts outside the CDR3, is GAGVSQTPSNKVTEKGKYVELRCDPISGHTALYWYRQSLGQGPEFLIYFQGTGAADDSGLPNDRFFAVRPEGSVSTLKIQRTERGDSAVYLCASSYSDSGEQFFGPGTRLTVL.

Here the CDR3 DNA reads TGTGCCAGCGGAATTCTTCGGGGGGCAGGAAACATTCAGTACTTC. This translates into CASGILRGAGNIQYF. The chain has TRBV6-6 and TRBJ2-4; D may be TRBD2 (7 bases). Germline CDR1 and CDR2: MNHNY and SVGAGI (reference sequence). The V and J ends lost 8 bases and 6 bases respectively, with 20 bases between them. The CDR3 consists of 15 residues.

This chain joins TRBV4-1 and TRBJ1-6; 9 bases match TRBD1. V lost 1 base and J lost 4; bases outside the gene matches: 5. Germline V lookup: CDR1 MGHRA, CDR2 YSYEKL. This CDR3 comprises 17 residues. CDR3 in amino acids: CASSQAPGTGYNSPLHF. CDR3 coding DNA: TGCGCCAGCAGCCAAGCACCCGGGACAGGGTATAATTCACCCCTCCACTTT.

This clone was seen only a few times. The CDR3: CASSRVAGALQDEQFF. The CDR3 nucleotides are TGTGCCAGCAGCCGGGTAGCGGGAGCTCTTCAGGATGAGCAGTTCTTC. The genes are TRBV3-1 (or the pseudogene TRBV3-2) and TRBJ2-1; TRBD2 matches 9 bases. The CDR3 runs 16 residues. The J segment lost 8 bases and the V segment lost 4 bases, leaving 12 bases of the junction unmatched. Germline CDR1 is LGHDT and CDR2 is YNNKEL (reference sequence).

J is TRBJ1-5 and V is TRBV24-1, with D hard to call. The CDR3 loop spans 13 amino acids. V dropped 9 bases and J dropped 2 bases, with 10 bases sitting between them. Germline V lookup: CDR1 KGHDR, CDR2 SFDVKD. In nucleotides, the CDR3 is TGTGCCACCGGGCCATCGGGCAATCAGCCCCAGCATTTT. It translates to CATGPSGNQPQHF.

This rearrangement joins TRBV4-3 to TRBJ2-3; D might be TRBD1 (5 bases). This CDR3 spans 15 amino acids. V was shortened by 0 bases and J by 3 bases, with 10 bases between the two germline ends. Germline V gene sequence: CDR1 LGHNA, CDR2 YSLEER. The CDR3 nucleotides read TGCGCCAGCAGCCAAGAGCGGACAAGAACAGATACGCAGTATTTT. Its translation is CASSQERTRTDTQYF.